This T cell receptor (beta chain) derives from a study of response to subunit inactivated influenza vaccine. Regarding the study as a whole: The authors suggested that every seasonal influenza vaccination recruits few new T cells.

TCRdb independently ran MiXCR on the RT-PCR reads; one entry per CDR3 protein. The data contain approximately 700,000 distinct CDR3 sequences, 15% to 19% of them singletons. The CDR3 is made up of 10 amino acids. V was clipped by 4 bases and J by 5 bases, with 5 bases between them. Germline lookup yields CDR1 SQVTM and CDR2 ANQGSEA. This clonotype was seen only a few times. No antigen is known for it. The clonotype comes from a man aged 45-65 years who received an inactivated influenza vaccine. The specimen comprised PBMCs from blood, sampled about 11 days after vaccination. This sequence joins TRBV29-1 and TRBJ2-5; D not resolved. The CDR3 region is CSVVLETQYF. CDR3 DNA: TGCAGCGTTGTTCTTGAGACCCAGTACTTC.